The entry below gives a single T cell receptor beta chain sequence along with its context. The antigen remains unidentified. The CDR3 runs to 17 residues. J gave up 7 bases and V 4 bases, and 15 bases lay outside the gene matches. The V gene's germline CDR1 is SGHAT and CDR2 FQNNGV. Patients with a history of autoimmune disease or on systemic immunosuppression were excluded. The data were obtained in a study of OX40 agonist ivuxolimab in advanced cancers. About the research overall: Participants averaged 60 years of age (range 23 to 79) and were around 83% male. Study-wide findings and caveats: Some nonresponders additionally presented with little normalized T-cell clonal expansion.

Only in-frame clones appear in the TCRdb table, and some are missing; sequencing was by immunoSEQ multiplex PCR. The sample lists tens of thousands of clones; about 90% were seen once. The sequence derives from an adult with an advanced solid tumor such as melanoma, head and neck, liver or kidney cancer. Sequenced here: CD4+ or CD8+ T cells sorted from blood, sampled in a trial of the OX40 agonist ivuxolimab. The chain uses TRBV11-2 and TRBJ2-1, with 8 bases aligning to TRBD1. CDR3 sequence reads: CASSSPLGRGRGNEQFF. In DNA, the CDR3 is TGTGCCAGCAGCTCCCCCCTAGGCAGGGGGCGAGGAAATGAGCAGTTCTTC.